The 30 T cell receptor beta chains in this list originate from one sample, sequenced in a study of regulatory T cells in long-lasting Graves disease. Building the TCR beta libraries relied on iRepertoire HTBI primers, and CDR3 regions underwent Arm-PCR. TCRdb re-called the multiplex PCR reads through MiXCR, storing one row per CDR3 protein. The data hold under 800,000 distinct CDR3 sequences, with roughly 15% observed a single time. Noted time point: newly diagnosed GD, antithyroid drugs for less than 3 months. The TCR library was made from RNA that had been extracted from PBMCs in TRIzol. These same records also appear under a second study, on T cells in Graves' hyperthyroidism and ophthalmopathy.

Sequences were derived from peripheral blood mononuclear cells (PBMCs), sampled at new diagnosis, from a patient treated with antithyroid drugs. The receptors were gathered from a woman aged 30 to 39 with Graves disease.

The CDR3 sequence is CASSPRWVAGVYEQYF. As DNA, the CDR3 is TGTGCCAGCAGCCCCCGATGGGTAGCGGGAGTCTACGAGCAGTACTTC. The chain couples TRBV4-2 to TRBJ2-7, with 9 bases identical to TRBD2. The germline gives CDR1 LGHNA, CDR2 YNFKEQ. This CDR3 comprises 16 residues. V lost 4 bases and J lost 3; bases outside the gene matches: 10.

The sample holds many counts of this clonotype. The J gene is TRBJ2-1, the V gene TRBV2; 7 nucleotides match TRBD2. The junction had 3 bases not matched to a gene; V was cut back by 3 bases and J by 4 bases. CDR3 size: 14 residues. Germline values: CDR1 SNHLY, CDR2 FYNNEI. The CDR3 DNA is TGTGCCAGCAGTGAGGGGGGGGGTTACAATGAGCAGTTCTTC. It encodes CASSEGGGYNEQFF.

Ten or more counts support this clonotype. The chain uses TRBV28 and TRBJ1-3; weak D call: TRBD1 (6 bases). The V end was cut by 4 bases, the J end by 4 bases, with 17 bases between. Germline CDR1 reads MDHEN; CDR2 reads SYDVKM. CDR3 length: 16 residues. The CDR3 region is CASSWHRVVSGNTIYF. CDR3 bases: TGTGCCAGCAGTTGGCACAGGGTCGTCTCCGGAAACACCATATATTTT.

This clonotype occurred many times. This rearrangement joins TRBV6-1 to TRBJ1-2, with a weak D call TRBD1 (6 bases). Trimming removed 6 bases at V and 5 bases at J, with 13 bases between. The CDR3 contains 13 residues. Germline CDR1 reads MNHNS; CDR2 reads SASEGT. DNA for the CDR3: TGTGCCAGCAGGTCGGGACAAACTTATGGCTACACCTTC. Protein: CASRSGQTYGYTF.

This clonotype was seen repeatedly, ten times or more. The chain joins TRBV7-9 to TRBJ2-1, with 10 bases lining up with TRBD1. After removal of 1 base from V and 6 bases from J, the junction contained 0 bases not matched to a gene. This CDR3 is built from 14 residues. Germline loops: CDR1 SEHNR, CDR2 FQNEAQ (reference sequence). The CDR3 DNA reads as TGTGCCAGCAGCTTAGGGGACAGGGGCAATGAGCAGTTCTTC. Translating it yields CASSLGDRGNEQFF.

About this clonotype: Sequence at one end of the junction differs from germline and may be a read error. This chain joins TRBV5-1 and TRBJ2-5, with D unclear. The CDR3 sequence is 15 residues long. Germline CDR1 and CDR2: SGHRS and YFSETQ. The CDR3 DNA reads TGCGCCAGCAGCTACCCTCAAAGGAAAAGAGAGGCCCAGTACTTC. Protein sequence: CASSYPQRKREAQYF.

This clonotype was seen many times. The chain employs TRBV7-9 and TRBJ2-7; the match to TRBD1 covers 11 bases. The germline CDR1 and CDR2 sequences are SEHNR and FQNEAQ (reference sequence). The trim removed 4 bases at V and 4 bases at J, leaving 3 bases unmatched. The CDR3 contains 14 residues. The CDR3 nucleotides read TGTGCCAGCAGCTCGGACAGGGGGCGGTACGAGCAGTACTTC. Protein sequence: CASSSDRGRYEQYF.

This clonotype was recorded many times. The chain combines TRBV3-1 with TRBJ2-3; D might be TRBD1 (6 bases). Germline V gene lookup returns CDR1 LGHDT and CDR2 YNNKEL (reference sequence). This CDR3 spans 13 amino acids. V was clipped by 4 bases and J by 4 bases, with 9 bases between them. The CDR3, as DNA: TGTGCCAGCAGCCGGGACATAGCAGATACGCAGTATTTT. Translation: CASSRDIADTQYF.

This clonotype showed up just a few times. V is TRBV6-1 and J is TRBJ2-1, with unresolved D. Germline V gene data show CDR1 as MNHNS and CDR2 as SASEGT. Deletions cut 6 bases from V and 1 base from J, with 7 bases between. The CDR3 totals 13 residues. The CDR3 loop reads CASRKSSYNEQFF. The CDR3 nucleotides read TGTGCCAGCAGGAAGAGTTCCTACAATGAGCAGTTCTTC.

There are a few counts of this clonotype. The chain carries TRBV20-1 and TRBJ1-2; possibly TRBD1 for D (5 bases). V was cut by 1 base and J by 8 bases, with 23 bases left in between. CDR3 length: 16 residues. Germline assignment: CDR1 DFQATT and CDR2 SNEGSKA (reference sequence). The CDR3 protein is CSARAVAGGESYGYTF. DNA for the CDR3: TGCAGTGCTAGAGCGGTTGCGGGGGGGGAATCTTACGGCTACACCTTC.

In this sample, this clonotype turned up many times. V is TRBV28 and J is TRBJ1-1; D may be TRBD1 (6 bases). Germline-derived CDR1 and CDR2 are MDHEN and SYDVKM. There are 15 residues in the CDR3. Trimming took off 6 bases at V and 0 bases at J, with 14 bases between the two ends. CDR3 bases: TGTGCCAGCAGAAACCCAGGGGTAGTGAACACTGAAGCTTTCTTT. Residues: CASRNPGVVNTEAFF.

This clonotype was observed many times. This chain uses TRBV2 with TRBJ2-1; 10 positions match TRBD2. This CDR3 comprises 14 residues. Unmatched junction bases numbered 4, after V lost 4 bases and J lost 7 bases. Germline V gene data show CDR1 as SNHLY and CDR2 as FYNNEI. The CDR3 sequence: CASSAGLAVNEQFF. CDR3 nucleotides: TGTGCCAGCAGTGCCGGACTAGCGGTAAATGAGCAGTTCTTC.

This clonotype was seen ten or more times. The chain joins TRBV6-2 or TRBV6-3 to TRBJ2-7, with D unclear. Germline-derived CDR1 and CDR2 are MNHEY and SVGEGT. V was cut by 5 bases and J by 2 bases, with 10 bases left in between. The CDR3 length is 13 residues. CDR3 DNA: TGTGCCAGCAGTGAAAGGTCGGCCTACGAGCAGTACTTC. Translated: CASSERSAYEQYF.

The V gene is TRBV24-1, the J gene TRBJ2-1, with 7 bases fitting TRBD1. CDR1 KGHDR and CDR2 SFDVKD come from the germline V gene. Trimming at V came to 4 bases and at J to 0 bases, leaving 5 bases not matched to a gene. The length of the CDR3 is 16 residues. The CDR3 DNA reads TGTGCCACCAGTGAACTGACAGGGAGCTCCTACAATGAGCAGTTCTTC. Protein product: CATSELTGSSYNEQFF.

This clonotype came up a few times. The rearrangement joins TRBV19 to TRBJ2-3, with 8 bases identical to TRBD2. Germline V CDR1 and CDR2: LNHDA, SQIVND (reference sequence). J was trimmed by 1 base and V by 3 bases; bases with no gene match: 9. The CDR3 totals 17 residues. The CDR3 DNA is TGTGCCAGTAGTATCTTACCCAGCGGGGGAGGCACAGATACGCAGTATTTT. It yields the protein CASSILPSGGGTDTQYF.

There are many counts of this clonotype. The V and J genes are TRBV7-2 and TRBJ1-3, with no clear D. CDR1 and CDR2 (germline): SGHTA, FQGNSA. This CDR3 is built from 15 residues. V shed 8 bases and J shed 0 bases, with 14 bases lying between them. The CDR3: CASRTFGSSGNTIYF. The CDR3 bases are TGTGCCAGCCGAACCTTTGGGAGCTCTGGAAACACCATATATTTT.

This clonotype came up once. The chain recombines TRBV4-2 with TRBJ2-7; the D is unclear. The CDR3 runs 17 residues. Deletions cut 3 bases from V and 1 base from J, with 19 bases between. Germline-derived CDR1 and CDR2 are LGHNA and YNFKEQ. In DNA, the CDR3 is TGTGCCAGCAGCCAGTTTGTAGGGCCCCTAGATTCCTACGAGCAGTACTTC. Its protein is CASSQFVGPLDSYEQYF.

This clonotype has at least ten counts. The V gene is TRBV28, the J gene TRBJ1-5, with TRBD1 matching 8 bases. The CDR3 sequence is 14 residues long. V gave up 5 bases and J gave up 7 bases; unmatched junction bases: 7. CDR1 is MDHEN, CDR2 SYDVKM, per germline. Here the CDR3 reads CASSPRQGRQPQHF. The CDR3 DNA sequence: TGTGCCAGCAGTCCTCGACAGGGGCGGCAGCCCCAGCATTTT.

This clonotype occurred many times. The V and J genes are TRBV11-3 and TRBJ1-3, with D uncertain. From germline, CDR1 is SGHNT and CDR2 YENEEA. The CDR3 loop spans 12 amino acids. Deletions cut 4 bases from V and 9 bases from J, with 10 bases between. CDR3 protein: CASSSGFGTIYF. The CDR3 nucleotides read TGTGCCAGCAGCTCCGGATTCGGCACCATATATTTT.

This clonotype came up many times. The chain is built from TRBV29-1 and TRBJ1-3, with a tentative D call TRBD1 (6 bases). Germline values: CDR1 SQVTM, CDR2 ANQGSEA. The CDR3 spans 14 residues. V lost 5 bases and J 0 bases, leaving 11 bases between the germline ends. The CDR3 region is CSVWDISSGNTIYF. The CDR3 bases are TGCAGCGTTTGGGACATCTCCTCTGGAAACACCATATATTTT.

This sequence joins TRBV29-1 and TRBJ2-7; 10 positions match TRBD2. The germline V gene has CDR1 SQVTM and CDR2 ANQGSEA. Trimming cost V 4 bases and J 1 base; bases outside gene matches: 4. The CDR3 is made up of 14 amino acids. The CDR3 coding sequence is TGCAGCGTTGTCTCTAGCGGGAGTTCCTACGAGCAGTACTTC. Translation gives CSVVSSGSSYEQYF.

This clonotype has only a few counts. The chain is built from TRBV7-8 and TRBJ1-5, with a tentative D call TRBD1 (6 bases). V was pared by 4 bases and J by 1 base, with 14 bases between. Germline CDR1 reads SGHVS; CDR2 reads FQNEAQ. The CDR3 has 16 residues. The chain's CDR3 is CASSSHRVGSNQPQHF. The CDR3 DNA follows: TGTGCCAGCAGCTCCCACAGGGTGGGGAGCAATCAGCCCCAGCATTTT. Supplemented by reference TRBV7-8 and TRBJ1-5, the full variable domain reads GAGVSQSPRYKVAKRGQDVALRCDPISGHVSLFWYQQALGQGPEFLTYFQNEAQLDKSGLPSDRFFAERPEGSVSTLKIQRTQQEDSAVYLCASSSHRVGSNQPQHFGDGTRLSIL.

This clonotype occurred many times. The V and J genes are TRBV11-2 and TRBJ1-3, with D unclear. There are 15 residues in the CDR3. Looked up from germline, CDR1 is SGHAT and CDR2 is FQNNGV. Trimming pared 5 bases from V and 4 bases from J, leaving 15 bases between. CDR3 in DNA: TGTGCCAGCAGCGGAAGCAGGATAGCGGGAAACACCATATATTTT. Translating it yields CASSGSRIAGNTIYF.

This clonotype came up a few times. The gene calls are TRBV9 and TRBJ2-3; perhaps TRBD2 as D (6 bases). The V gene lost 4 bases and the J gene lost 4 bases, with 16 bases spanning the gap. This CDR3 comprises 15 residues. The germline V gene encodes CDR1 SGDLS and CDR2 YYNGEE. CDR3 loop: CASSPFRELADTQYF. The DNA of the CDR3 is TGTGCCAGCAGCCCCTTCCGGGAGTTAGCAGATACGCAGTATTTT.

The CDR3 nucleotides read TGCAGTGCTGGGCCAGGGGGGGGCAATCAGCCCCAGCATTTT. This translates into CSAGPGGGNQPQHF. The gene calls are TRBV20-1 and TRBJ1-5; 7 bases are shared with TRBD1. The CDR3 has 14 amino acids. From germline, CDR1 is DFQATT and CDR2 SNEGSKA (reference sequence). Trimming removed 5 bases from V and 2 bases from J; junction bases left unmatched: 6.

The chain is built from TRBV20-1 and TRBJ2-7; TRBD1 aligns across 7 bases. The V and J ends lost 0 bases and 1 base, in that order; junction bases with no gene match: 3. The germline gives CDR1 DFQATT, CDR2 SNEGSKA (reference sequence). This CDR3 contains 14 residues. The CDR3 DNA reads as TGCAGTGCTAGAGAAGGGACAGCATCCTACGAGCAGTACTTC. Its translation: CSAREGTASYEQYF.

This clonotype was counted ten times or more. The V gene is TRBV27, the J gene TRBJ1-1; 7 bases map to TRBD1. Germline CDR1 and CDR2: MNHEY and SMNVEV (reference sequence). Losses at the gene ends were 2 bases for V and 11 bases for J; bases not matched to a gene: 14. The CDR3 runs 15 residues. In nucleotides, the CDR3 is TGTGCCAGCAGTTTAACGGGGACAGCCTTGAGGAGGGCTTTCTTT. This sequence encodes CASSLTGTALRRAFF.

The V call is TRBV4-2, the J call TRBJ2-7; no firm D call. V was clipped by 6 bases and J by 2 bases, with 14 bases between them. CDR3 length equals 14 residues. Germline-derived CDR1 and CDR2 are LGHNA and YNFKEQ. The CDR3 loop is CASSQWYGPYEQYF. As DNA, the CDR3 is TGTGCCAGCAGTCAGTGGTATGGCCCCTACGAGCAGTACTTC.

The chain has TRBV24-1 and TRBJ2-7; D possibly corresponds to TRBD1 (6 bases). There are 14 residues in the CDR3. CDR1 and CDR2 from the germline V gene are KGHDR and SFDVKD. V was cut by 2 bases and J by 3 bases, with 10 bases left in between. The DNA of the CDR3 is TGTGCCACCAGTGATTCCCACAGGGACTACGAGCAGTACTTC. Translated: CATSDSHRDYEQYF.

In this sample, this clonotype turned up a few times. The V call is TRBV19, the J call TRBJ1-5; TRBD1 aligns across 7 bases. The J segment lost 1 base and the V segment lost 3 bases, leaving 12 bases of the junction unmatched. The CDR3 runs to 18 residues. CDR1 LNHDA and CDR2 SQIVND come from the germline V gene (reference sequence). Here the CDR3 DNA reads TGTGCCAGTAGTATTCTTGGGAAGGGAGGGGGCAGCAATCAGCCCCAGCATTTT. It codes for CASSILGKGGGSNQPQHF.